This T cell receptor (beta chain) derives from a study of blood T cell repertoires in COVID-19 (dated by TCRdb to 2019 to 2021). About the investigation overall: Samples covering the acute and convalescent phases of COVID-19 were provided by collaborators in the United States, Italy and Spain. The material from the prospective study consisted of cDNA or gDNA derived from T cells, B-cell-depleted T cells, or PBMCs. Deeply sampled blood TCRbeta repertoires from subjects exposed to, actively infected with, or recovered from COVID-19 were included in the dataset. The repertoires were released in a freely available public database meant as a resource for research on the immune response to SARS-CoV-2. The samples were drawn from the first 160 participants of the ongoing ImmuneRACE study and from about 1,200 subjects provided by 6 global collaborators. A de-identified subject ID, COVID-19 status, age in years and sex were almost always included in the sample metadata. Where available, HLA class I and class II types were obtained from metadata supplied by the sample provider rather than from assay-based typing.

TCRbeta CDR3 regions were amplified from genomic DNA using the immunoSEQ Assay, a bias-controlled multiplex PCR. For the original study's pipeline: The number of nucleated cells in each sample was estimated from the amplification of reference gene primers within the assay. Sequence reads were collapsed and filtered to measure the absolute abundance of every unique TCRbeta CDR3 rearrangement. For each sample, productive Simpson clonality was calculated as the square root of Simpson's diversity index over productive rearrangements. TCRdb carries this immuneACCESS record with in-frame sequences only. Its versions omit some clonotypes, under half of them owing to an unresolved V gene in the studies checked, with the rest unexplained. That table is the source of V, J and clone size, and D and trimming were worked out from the DNA. This sample is represented by about 200,000 clones; 86% of them were singletons. 5.6% of the sample rests with the top ten.

The full study reports these points: The amount of clinical and demographic metadata varied by source and participant and was provided uncurated.

Participants in the prospective study were aged about 18 to 95 years, lived in more than 20 United States geographic areas, and enrolled through a virtual design. In the prospective study, cohorts were assigned on the basis of participant-reported clinical history obtained from a screening survey and a study questionnaire. In the prospective study, whole blood, serum and a nasopharyngeal or oropharyngeal swab were collected from each participant by mobile phlebotomists. Over a roughly 2-month period, participants in the prospective study had the option of providing additional blood draws and questionnaires. Blood samples from the prospective study were shipped frozen or at room temperature prior to DNA extraction. A remark on this clone: The antigen it binds to is not known. No base qualities exist here, and no much larger clone lies one base off it.

CDR1 and CDR2, looked up from the germline V gene, are MNHEY and SVGAGI. The CDR3, cysteine through phenylalanine, is 15 amino acids long. Just the 45-base CDR3 DNA is kept, in frame starting at base 1. Relative to germline, V is missing 6 bases and J is missing 6 bases, with 12 bases of the junction outside any gene match. The chain was built from TRBV6-5 and TRBJ2-7; 9 middle bases align to TRBD1. The TCR was taken from a man aged 40-55 years with acute COVID-19. The sequencing sample was made of PBMCs or T cells enriched from blood (not recorded which). The sequence in DNA is TGTGCCAGCAGGGCGGACAGGGGAAGGGCATTCGAGCAGTACTTC. Translation gives CASRADRGRAFEQYF.